A selection of T cell receptor beta chains follows, all from one sample in a study of cytomegalovirus exposure and HLA in healthy donors. Measured with immunoSEQ multiplex PCR; TCRdb has only the in-frame clones, and not every one. The profile shows around 120,000 clones, around 80% of them singletons. Sequences were obtained from PBMCs. These receptors came from a man aged 25 to 40 in good health and CMV-seropositive. Both conserved end residues are part of each CDR3. A D gene is named only where the DNA matches it firmly. The listing skips clone size in some rows; elsewhere it reads once, few, many or a size class.

j_call d_call cdr3_length v_call clone_size cdr3_nt cdr3_aa
TRBJ2-6 NA 16 TRBV30 NA TGTGCCTGGTCCCCGATCCTGGCCTCTGGGGCCAACGGCCTGACTTTC CAWSPILASGANGLTF
TRBJ1-1 TRBD1 14 TRBV5-1 NA TGCGCCAGCGGCGACAGGGTTGAGAACACTGAAGCTTTCTTT CASGDRVENTEAFF
TRBJ1-1 NA 14 TRBV19 NA TGTGCCAGTAGATCCACAGGGAGCTACACTGAAGCTTTCTTT CASRSTGSYTEAFF
TRBJ2-7 TRBD1 14 TRBV9 NA TGTGCCAGCAGCGCAGTGGGACAGACCTACGAGCAGTACTTC CASSAVGQTYEQYF
TRBJ2-2 NA 14 TRBV5-8 NA TGTGCCAGCAGCTTCCCCGACTACACCGGGGAGCTGTTTTTT CASSFPDYTGELFF
TRBJ1-5 NA 15 TRBV16 few TGTGCCAGCAGCCAATCACAGGGTGGGCGTCAGCCCCAGCATTTT CASSQSQGGRQPQHF
TRBJ1-2 TRBD1 15 TRBV11-2 once TGTGCCAGCAGCAGGACAGGGGGTGGATGGGGGGGCTACACCTTC CASSRTGGGWGGYTF
TRBJ2-1 TRBD2 15 TRBV14 NA TGTGCCAGCAGTTTCGGGACTAGCGGGAGTTATGAGCAGTTCTTC CASSFGTSGSYEQFF
TRBJ2-7 TRBD1 15 TRBV9 NA TGTGCCAGCAGCGTAGGCGGGACAGGGCGAATAGAGCAGTACTTC CASSVGGTGRIEQYF
TRBJ2-7 TRBD1 15 TRBV5-6 NA TGTGCCAGCAGCTTGGGGGACAGGGAAGGGGCCGAGCAGTACTTC CASSLGDREGAEQYF
TRBJ2-5 NA 16 TRBV4-1 NA TGCGCCAGCAGCCGAAGGGGGGGACTGGAGACCAGGACCCAGTACTTC CASSRRGGLETRTQYF
TRBJ1-5 NA 16 TRBV5-6 NA TGTGCCAGCAGCTTGGGGAGGGGACGGAGCAATCAGCCCCAGCATTTT CASSLGRGRSNQPQHF
TRBJ1-3 NA 16 TRBV9 few TGTGCCAGCAGCCCGAGAGACAGGTACTCTGGAAACACCATATATTTT CASSPRDRYSGNTIYF
TRBJ1-1 NA 15 TRBV4-1 once TGCGCCAGCAGCCTTTCCAGGTCAGCCTCGACTGAAGCTTTCTTT CASSLSRSASTEAFF
TRBJ2-3 TRBD2 14 TRBV5-1 NA TGCGCCACCTCGCCGAGGGAGGGAGCAGATACGCAGTATTTT CATSPREGADTQYF
TRBJ2-3 TRBD2 16 TRBV11-1 NA TGTGCCAGCAGCCCAGTAGCGGGTCCCGTCACAGATACGCAGTATTTT CASSPVAGPVTDTQYF
TRBJ2-3 NA 15 TRBV27 NA TGTGCCAGCAGTTTAGGTAGCACTAGCACAGATACGCAGTATTTT CASSLGSTSTDTQYF
TRBJ1-2 TRBD1 14 TRBV5-1 NA TGCGCCAGCAGCTTGGGACAGGGGGCGAATGGCTACACCTTC CASSLGQGANGYTF
TRBJ1-1 NA 13 TRBV9 NA TGTGCCAGCAGCCGCGCGGGGAACACTGAAGCTTTCTTT CASSRAGNTEAFF
TRBJ2-5 NA 16 TRBV14 NA TGTGCCAGCAGCTCACGAGGAGGGCTAGCGAGGGAGACCCAGTACTTC CASSSRGGLARETQYF
TRBJ2-1 TRBD1 16 TRBV6-5 NA TGTGCCAGCAGTTACCAGACAGGGGAGGCCTTATATGAGCAGTTCTTC CASSYQTGEALYEQFF
TRBJ1-3 NA 17 TRBV5-4 NA TGTGCCAGCAGCTTGGGTGTGACATCCAGCTCTGGAAACACCATATATTTT CASSLGVTSSSGNTIYF
TRBJ1-5 NA 14 TRBV28 NA TGTGCCAGCAGTTTGGGGGGGGATCCGCAGCCCCAGCATTTT CASSLGGDPQPQHF
TRBJ1-3 NA 13 TRBV11-3 NA TGTGCCAGCAGTAGAAACTCTGGAAACACCATATATTTT CASSRNSGNTIYF
TRBJ2-5 TRBD2 16 TRBV2 NA TGTGCCATCCTATTGGGGACTAGCGGGAGGAGGGAGACCCAGTACTTC CAILLGTSGRRETQYF
TRBJ1-4 NA 16 TRBV10-3 NA TGTGCCATCAAGAGAGGTATAGGGGAAGTTAATGAAAAACTGTTTTTT CAIKRGIGEVNEKLFF
TRBJ1-5 NA 15 TRBV18 few TGTGCCAGCTCACTAATTGGAGGCGACGTTCAGCCCCAGCATTTT CASSLIGGDVQPQHF
TRBJ1-2 NA 12 TRBV30 NA TGTGCCTGGAGCCAGGGAATCTATGGCTACACCTTC CAWSQGIYGYTF
TRBJ1-5 NA 15 TRBV30 few TGTGCCTGGAGGCCTCCAGGGATCCACAATCAGCCCCAGCATTTT CAWRPPGIHNQPQHF
TRBJ2-7 NA 18 TRBV7-9 NA TGTTCCAGCAGCTTAGTCCACGGACAGCTACCCATCACTTACGAGCAGTACTTC CSSSLVHGQLPITYEQYF
TRBJ2-1 TRBD2 16 TRBV7-9 NA TGTGCCAGCAGCTTTGGAGCCCGGGGGGGCCTCAATGAGCAGTTCTTC CASSFGARGGLNEQFF
TRBJ2-7 TRBD1 13 TRBV27 NA TGTGCCAGCAGTCCGTGGACAGGGCGCGAGCAGTACTTC CASSPWTGREQYF
TRBJ2-5 NA 16 TRBV18 NA TGTGCCAGCTCACCACGATACAGGGCTGACGGAGAGACCCAGTACTTC CASSPRYRADGETQYF
TRBJ1-2 TRBD1 14 TRBV6-5 NA TGTGCCAGCAGTTACGACAGGGCACACTATGGCTACACCTTC CASSYDRAHYGYTF
TRBJ2-3 TRBD2 16 TRBV5-4 NA TGTGCCAGCAGCCCCCCTGGTAGCGGGGGACTCCATACGCAGTATTTT CASSPPGSGGLHTQYF
TRBJ1-1 TRBD1 16 TRBV7-9 NA TGTTCCAGCAGCTTAGGTCGGGGACAGGGGGGAACTGAAGCTTTCTTT CSSSLGRGQGGTEAFF
TRBJ2-5 TRBD2 15 TRBV4-2 NA TGTGCCAGCAGCGAAAGCCTAGCGGGGGCAGAGACCCAGTACTTC CASSESLAGAETQYF
TRBJ1-3 NA 15 TRBV6-5 NA TGTGCCAGCTCTTTCTCAGAGACAACTGGAAACACCATATATTTT CASSFSETTGNTIYF
TRBJ1-4 NA 15 TRBV5-6 NA TGTGCCAGCAGACCTTGGGAGTTCTCTAATGAAAAACTGTTTTTT CASRPWEFSNEKLFF
TRBJ2-3 NA 14 TRBV7-8 NA TGTGCCAGCAGCACTAGCAGGGCCACAGATACGCAGTATTTT CASSTSRATDTQYF
TRBJ1-1 NA 13 TRBV6-1 NA TGTGCCAGCAGTGCTCAGTCGAACACTGAAGCTTTCTTT CASSAQSNTEAFF
TRBJ1-1 TRBD1 15 TRBV6-1 NA TGTGCCAGCAGTGATAGAGACAGGGGGGGGACTGAAGCTTTCTTT CASSDRDRGGTEAFF
TRBJ2-3 NA 14 TRBV15 NA TGTGCCACCAGCAGAGCGGGAGCGGCAGATACGCAGTATTTT CATSRAGAADTQYF
TRBJ1-1 NA 15 TRBV11-2 few TGTGCCAGCAGCCAGAGGGTGACAGGGAACACTGAAGCTTTCTTT CASSQRVTGNTEAFF
TRBJ2-7 NA 12 TRBV6-1 NA TGTGCCGGGGATTCGGCTGGGAGGAAGCAGTACTTC CAGDSAGRKQYF
TRBJ2-5 NA 15 TRBV7-6 NA TGTGCCAGCAGCTTTACCCCCGGGTACCAAGAGACCCAGTACTTC CASSFTPGYQETQYF
TRBJ1-6 NA 14 TRBV4-2 NA TGTGCCAGCAGCCAAGCTCGAGAGTCTTCACCCCTCCACTTT CASSQARESSPLHF
TRBJ2-1 TRBD2 15 TRBV11-3 NA TGTGCCAGCAGAACAGGCGGGGGAGGGGACGATGAGCAGTTCTTC CASRTGGGGDDEQFF
TRBJ1-6 NA 14 TRBV2 few TGTGCCAGCAGGCTGTCGCGGTATAATTCACCCCTCCACTTT CASRLSRYNSPLHF
TRBJ2-1 TRBD2 18 TRBV5-1 once TGCGCCAGCAGCTTGAGTCTAGCGGGAGTAAGGTTCGACAATGAGCAGTTCTTC CASSLSLAGVRFDNEQFF
TRBJ2-1 TRBD1 13 TRBV19 NA TGTGCCAGCCGCCAGGGGGCAGACAATGAGCAGTTCTTC CASRQGADNEQFF
TRBJ1-2 NA 13 TRBV7-9 few TGTGCCAGCAGCCCCAGGGATAACTATGGCTACACCTTC CASSPRDNYGYTF
TRBJ1-3 NA 16 TRBV4-3 NA TGCGCCAGCAGCCAAGATGAGGGTGTAGCTGGAAACACCATATATTTT CASSQDEGVAGNTIYF
TRBJ2-5 TRBD2 13 TRBV7-3 NA TGTGCCAGCAGCTTCCGGGGGGAAGAGACCCAGTACTTC CASSFRGEETQYF
TRBJ1-3 NA 14 TRBV7-9 NA TGTGCCAGCAGCTTAGAGAGCTCTGGAAACACCATATATTTT CASSLESSGNTIYF